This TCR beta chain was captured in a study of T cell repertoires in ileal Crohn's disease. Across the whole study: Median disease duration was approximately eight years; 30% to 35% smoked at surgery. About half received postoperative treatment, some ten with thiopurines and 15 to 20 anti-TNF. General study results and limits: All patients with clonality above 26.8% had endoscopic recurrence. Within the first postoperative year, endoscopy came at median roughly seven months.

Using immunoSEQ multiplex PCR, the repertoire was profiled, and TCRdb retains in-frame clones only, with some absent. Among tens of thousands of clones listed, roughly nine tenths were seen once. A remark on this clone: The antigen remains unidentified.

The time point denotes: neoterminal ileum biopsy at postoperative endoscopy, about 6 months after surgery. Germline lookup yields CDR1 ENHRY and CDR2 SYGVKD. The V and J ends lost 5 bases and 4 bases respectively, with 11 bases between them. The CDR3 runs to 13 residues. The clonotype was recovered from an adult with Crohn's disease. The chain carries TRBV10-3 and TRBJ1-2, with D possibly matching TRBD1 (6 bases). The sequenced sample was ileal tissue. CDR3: CAISLQQGYGYTF. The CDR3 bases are TGTGCCATCAGTTTACAACAGGGCTATGGCTACACCTTC.